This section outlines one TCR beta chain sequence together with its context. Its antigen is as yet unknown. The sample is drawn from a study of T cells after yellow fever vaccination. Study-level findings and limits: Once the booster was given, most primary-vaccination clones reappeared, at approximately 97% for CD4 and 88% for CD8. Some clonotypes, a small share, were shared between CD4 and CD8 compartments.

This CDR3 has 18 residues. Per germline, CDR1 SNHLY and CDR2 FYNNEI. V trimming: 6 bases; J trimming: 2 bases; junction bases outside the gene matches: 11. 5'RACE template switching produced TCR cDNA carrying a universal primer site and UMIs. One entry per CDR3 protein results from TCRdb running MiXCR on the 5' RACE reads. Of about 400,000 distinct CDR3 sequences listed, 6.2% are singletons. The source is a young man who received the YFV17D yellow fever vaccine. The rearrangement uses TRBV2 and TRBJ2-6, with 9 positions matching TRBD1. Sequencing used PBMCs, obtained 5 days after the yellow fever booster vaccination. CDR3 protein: CASRPRGGQGTGANVLTF. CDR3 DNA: TGTGCCAGCAGGCCCAGGGGGGGACAGGGTACTGGGGCCAACGTCCTGACTTTC.